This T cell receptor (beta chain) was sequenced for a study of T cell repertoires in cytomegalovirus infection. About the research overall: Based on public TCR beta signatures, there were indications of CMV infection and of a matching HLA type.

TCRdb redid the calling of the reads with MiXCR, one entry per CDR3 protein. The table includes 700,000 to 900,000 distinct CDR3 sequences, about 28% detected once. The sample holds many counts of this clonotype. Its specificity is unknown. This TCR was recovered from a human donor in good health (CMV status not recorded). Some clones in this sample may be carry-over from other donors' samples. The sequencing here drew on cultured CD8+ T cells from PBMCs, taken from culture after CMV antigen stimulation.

CDR3 sequence reads: CASSVTGQLRDGYTF. Here the CDR3 DNA reads TGTGCCAGCAGCGTGACAGGGCAGCTCCGAGATGGCTACACCTTC. The chain is built from TRBV7-2 and TRBJ1-2; 7 bases map to TRBD1. Germline CDR1 is SGHTA and CDR2 is FQGNSA. V shed 5 bases, J shed 6 bases, and the junction held 12 bases outside the gene matches. This CDR3 spans 15 amino acids.